This T cell receptor (beta chain) derives from a study of graft-versus-host responses after intestinal transplantation (TCRdb year 2021). Turning to the overall study: Multivisceral, liver-intestinal, or isolated intestinal transplants were received by the recipients. Every recipient was given anti-thymocyte globulin induction, then maintenance tacrolimus and steroids for 2 to 3 years. Graft-versus-host and host-versus-graft alloreactive T cell clones were tracked in the graft, circulation and bone marrow after intestinal transplantation using bulk TCR-beta CDR3 sequencing. Alloreactive clones were identified by sequencing pre-transplant mixed lymphocyte reaction products and comparing these products with unstimulated pre-transplant donor and recipient T cells. The cohort enrolled about two dozen intestinal transplant recipients, one of whom was a retransplant, and a few patients without pretransplant specimens were excluded. Donor T cell macrochimerism was defined as a peak of at least 4% donor T cells among recipient peripheral blood mononuclear cells. Rather than going through the commercial service, samples from three later patients were sequenced in-house on an Illumina MiSeq and processed with MiXCR.

The library was prepared using the immunoSEQ multiplex PCR assay. For most patients, genomic DNA was isolated using the Qiagen DNeasy Blood and Tissue Kit and was shipped frozen to Adaptive Biotechnologies for TCR sequencing. Adaptive Biotechnologies carried out high-throughput TCR-beta CDR3 sequencing of genomic DNA for most patients. From the authors' description of their analysis: Adaptive's ImmunoSEQ software was the source of the TCR sequencing data for roughly 19 patients, while three other patients were processed with MiXCR and VDJtools. To correct CD4 versus CD8 sorting errors, sequences present in both subsets at a frequency ratio below 5:1 were removed. CDR3 nucleotide sequences shared by donor and recipient were removed because the origin of these sequences could not be assigned. Alloreactive clones required at least 2-fold expansion over unstimulated cells and minimum CFSE-low frequency of 0.002% (template counts) or 0.001% (read counts). Clones detected in sequenced pre-transplant spleen, lymph node, or MLR CFSE-low populations of the donor or recipient were defined as mappable. Cumulative frequency of alloreactive clones was calculated as a percentage of all sequences weighted by copy number. This immuneACCESS table, as held by TCRdb, lists in-frame sequences with V and J called but not all clones. Of the missing ones, under half trace to an unresolved V gene in checked studies; the others have no known cause. V, J and clone size were drawn from that table, and D and trimming were deduced from the DNA. For this sample there are around 97,000 clones; 91% appear just once. The ten largest clones represent about 0.18% of the sample.

V sheds 0 bases and J sheds 6 bases, leaving 7 bases between their ends. The CDR3 holds 13 amino acids from the cysteine to the phenylalanine. The read is trimmed to its CDR3 DNA, 39 bases read in frame from base 1. CDR1 SEHNR and CDR2 FQNEAQ were looked up in the germline V gene (reference sequence). Here is what the overall study found, with its caveats: Conclusions were limited by the relatively low number and heterogeneity of intestinal transplant patients. GvH clones turned up in recipient bone marrow, with some appearing earlier in ileal mucosa or blood, a pattern consistent with an intestinal mucosal origin. In patients with donor T cell macrochimerism, the allografts had high GvH to HvG T cell clonal ratios. Peak levels of circulating GvH clones were associated with declines in HvG clones early after transplant.

Details on this clone: Its antigen remains unidentified. Base qualities are missing; no much larger clone stands one base away. Other nucleotide sequences in the sample specify the same CDR3.

The time point label on this specimen signifies: cells obtained before transplantation from donor or recipient. CD3+CD4+ and CD3+CD8+ populations were FACS-sorted from unstimulated pre-transplant donor and recipient cells taken from spleen or lymph nodes. Source: unstimulated CD4+ T cells sorted from spleen or lymph node cells, taken before transplant. The origin of this receptor is a human donor who was the organ donor for an intestinal transplant. The chain couples TRBV7-9 to TRBJ2-3; perhaps TRBD2 is the D gene, with 5 bases matching. The CDR3 in this case is CASSLAGGDTQYF. The bases are TGTGCCAGCAGCTTAGCTGGCGGGGATACGCAGTATTTT. The CDR3, completed at both ends by the reference TRBV7-9 and TRBJ2-3 genes, gives the full variable domain DTGVSQNPRHKITKRGQNVTFRCDPISEHNRLYWYRQTLGQGPEFLTYFQNEAQLEKSRLLSDRFSAERPKGSFSTLEIQRTEQGDSAMYLCASSLAGGDTQYFGPGTRLTVL.